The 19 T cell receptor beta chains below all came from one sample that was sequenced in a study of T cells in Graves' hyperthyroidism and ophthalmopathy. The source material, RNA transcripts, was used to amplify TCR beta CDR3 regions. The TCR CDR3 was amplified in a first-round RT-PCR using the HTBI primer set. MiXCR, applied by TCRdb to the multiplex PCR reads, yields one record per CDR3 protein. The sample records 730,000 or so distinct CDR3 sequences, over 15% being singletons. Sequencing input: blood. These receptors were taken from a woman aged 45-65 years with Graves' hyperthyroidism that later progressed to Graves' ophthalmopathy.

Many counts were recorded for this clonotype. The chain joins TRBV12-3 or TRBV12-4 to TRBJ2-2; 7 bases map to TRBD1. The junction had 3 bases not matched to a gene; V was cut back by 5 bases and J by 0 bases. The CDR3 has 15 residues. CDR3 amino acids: CASSRDSPNTGELFF. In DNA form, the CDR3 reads TGTGCCAGCAGTCGGGACAGCCCGAACACCGGGGAGCTGTTTTTT.

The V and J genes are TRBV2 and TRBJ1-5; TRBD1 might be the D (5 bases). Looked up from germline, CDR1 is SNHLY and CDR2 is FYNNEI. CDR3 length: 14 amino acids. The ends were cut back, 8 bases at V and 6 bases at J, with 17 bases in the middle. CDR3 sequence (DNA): TGTGCCAGCCGAGGGGAGGGTGGCGGTCAGCCCCAGCATTTT. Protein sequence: CASRGEGGGQPQHF.

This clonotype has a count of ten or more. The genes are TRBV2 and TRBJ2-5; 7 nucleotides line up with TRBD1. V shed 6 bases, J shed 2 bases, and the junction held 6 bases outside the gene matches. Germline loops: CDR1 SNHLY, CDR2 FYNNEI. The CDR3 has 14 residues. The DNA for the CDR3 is TGTGCCAGCAGACCGGGACAGCAGCAAGAGACCCAGTACTTC. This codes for CASRPGQQQETQYF.

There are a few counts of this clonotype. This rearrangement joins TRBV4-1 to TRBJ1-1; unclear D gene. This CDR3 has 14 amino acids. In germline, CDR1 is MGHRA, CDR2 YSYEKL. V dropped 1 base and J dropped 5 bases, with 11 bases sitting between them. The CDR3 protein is CASSQAQVGTEAFF. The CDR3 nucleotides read TGCGCCAGCAGCCAAGCTCAGGTGGGGACTGAAGCTTTCTTT.

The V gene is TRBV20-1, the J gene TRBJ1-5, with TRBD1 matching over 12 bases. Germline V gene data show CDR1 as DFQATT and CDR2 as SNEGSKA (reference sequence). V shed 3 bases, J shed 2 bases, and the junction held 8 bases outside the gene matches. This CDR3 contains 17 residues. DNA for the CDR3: TGCAGTGCTAGGGCCGGGACAGGGGGCTCTCGCAATCAGCCCCAGCATTTT. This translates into CSARAGTGGSRNQPQHF.

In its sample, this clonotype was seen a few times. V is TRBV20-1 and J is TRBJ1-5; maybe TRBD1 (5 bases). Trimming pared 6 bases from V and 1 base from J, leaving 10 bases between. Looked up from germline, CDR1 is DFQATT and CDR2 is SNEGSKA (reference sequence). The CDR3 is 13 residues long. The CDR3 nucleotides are TGCAGTGCCGGGGGACTGAGCAATCAGCCCCAGCATTTT. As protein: CSAGGLSNQPQHF.

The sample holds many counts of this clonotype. CDR3 amino acids: CASTPVGGSDGPQHF. The CDR3 nucleotides read TGTGCCAGCACTCCGGTTGGGGGGAGCGATGGGCCCCAGCATTTT. The V and J genes are TRBV7-2 and TRBJ1-5; a possible D gene is TRBD1 (5 bases). This CDR3 region has 15 residues. The V end lost 7 bases, the J end lost 9 bases, and 22 bases lay between the germline ends. The germline V gene encodes CDR1 SGHTA and CDR2 FQGNSA.

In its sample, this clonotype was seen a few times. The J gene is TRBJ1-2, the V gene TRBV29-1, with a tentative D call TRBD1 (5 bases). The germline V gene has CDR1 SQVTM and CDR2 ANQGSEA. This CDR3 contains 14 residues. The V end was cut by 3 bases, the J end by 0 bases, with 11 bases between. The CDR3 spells CSVEGTQANYGYTF. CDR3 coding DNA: TGCAGCGTTGAGGGGACCCAAGCTAACTATGGCTACACCTTC.

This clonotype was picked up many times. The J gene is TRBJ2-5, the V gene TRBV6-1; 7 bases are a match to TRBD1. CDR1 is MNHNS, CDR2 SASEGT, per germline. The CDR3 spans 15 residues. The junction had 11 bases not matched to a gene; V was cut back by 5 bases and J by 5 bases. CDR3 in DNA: TGTGCCAGCAGTCCGCCAGGACAGGTCGTGGAGACCCAGTACTTC. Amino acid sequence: CASSPPGQVVETQYF.

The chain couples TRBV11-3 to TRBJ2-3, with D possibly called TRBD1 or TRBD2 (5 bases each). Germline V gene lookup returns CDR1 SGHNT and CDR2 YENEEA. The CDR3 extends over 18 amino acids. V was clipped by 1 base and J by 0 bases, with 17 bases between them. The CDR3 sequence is CASSLGLYGTASTDTQYF. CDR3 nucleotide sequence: TGTGCCAGCAGCTTAGGACTCTACGGGACCGCTAGCACAGATACGCAGTATTTT.

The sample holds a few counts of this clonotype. The CDR3 nucleotides are TGTGCCACATTGGGCCAGGATCCTGGGGAGCAGTACTTC. As protein: CATLGQDPGEQYF. The V and J genes are TRBV10-3 and TRBJ2-7; D uncertain. The germline CDR1 and CDR2 sequences are ENHRY and SYGVKD. The CDR3 is 13 amino acids. V lost 10 bases and J lost 7, with 20 bases in between.

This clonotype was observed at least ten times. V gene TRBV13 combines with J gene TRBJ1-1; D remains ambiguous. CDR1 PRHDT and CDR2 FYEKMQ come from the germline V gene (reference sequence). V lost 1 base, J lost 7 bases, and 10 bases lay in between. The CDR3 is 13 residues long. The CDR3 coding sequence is TGTGCCAGCAGCTTAGTCTACCAGGTTGAAGCTTTCTTT. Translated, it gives CASSLVYQVEAFF.

The CDR3, as DNA: TGTGCCAGCTCACCACTGAGTCTAGCCCACTATAGCACAGATACGCAGTATTTT. Its translation: CASSPLSLAHYSTDTQYF. The chain carries TRBV18 and TRBJ2-3; possibly TRBD2 for D (5 bases). V was clipped by 1 base and J by 0 bases, with 17 bases between them. The germline V gene has CDR1 KGHSH and CDR2 LQKENI. This CDR3 comprises 18 residues.

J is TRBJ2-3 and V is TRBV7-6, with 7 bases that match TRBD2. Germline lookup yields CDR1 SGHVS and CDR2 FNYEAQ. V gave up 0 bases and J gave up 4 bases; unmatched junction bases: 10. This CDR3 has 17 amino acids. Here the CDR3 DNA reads TGTGCCAGCAGCTTAGCTTTAGCGGGTTCACCAGCAGATACGCAGTATTTT. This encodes CASSLALAGSPADTQYF.

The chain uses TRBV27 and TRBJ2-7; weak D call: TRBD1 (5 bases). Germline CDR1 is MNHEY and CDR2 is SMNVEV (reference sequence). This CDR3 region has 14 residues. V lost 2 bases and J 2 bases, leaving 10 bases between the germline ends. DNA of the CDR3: TGTGCCAGCAGTTTACCAGGGCGGACCTACGAGCAGTACTTC. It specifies CASSLPGRTYEQYF.

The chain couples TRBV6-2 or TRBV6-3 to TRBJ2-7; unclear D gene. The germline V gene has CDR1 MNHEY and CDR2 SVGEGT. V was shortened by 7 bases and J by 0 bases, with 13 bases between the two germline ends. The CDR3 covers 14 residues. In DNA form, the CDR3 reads TGTGCCAGCATCAAGGACCGTCTCTCCTACGAGCAGTACTTC. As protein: CASIKDRLSYEQYF.

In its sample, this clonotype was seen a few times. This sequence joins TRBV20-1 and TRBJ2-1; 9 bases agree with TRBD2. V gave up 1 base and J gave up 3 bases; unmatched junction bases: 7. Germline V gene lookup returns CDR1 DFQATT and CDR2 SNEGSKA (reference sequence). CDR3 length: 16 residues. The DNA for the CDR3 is TGCAGTGCTAGAGTTGGAGCGGGGGGACGCTACAATGAGCAGTTCTTC. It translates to CSARVGAGGRYNEQFF.

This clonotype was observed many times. CDR3 residues: CAISDLESGSNQPQHF. For the CDR3, the DNA is TGTGCCATCAGTGATTTGGAGTCGGGTAGCAATCAGCCCCAGCATTTT. The rearrangement uses TRBV10-3 and TRBJ1-5; D is unresolved. Trimming removed 3 bases at V and 0 bases at J, with 12 bases between. CDR3 length: 16 amino acids. The germline gives CDR1 ENHRY, CDR2 SYGVKD.

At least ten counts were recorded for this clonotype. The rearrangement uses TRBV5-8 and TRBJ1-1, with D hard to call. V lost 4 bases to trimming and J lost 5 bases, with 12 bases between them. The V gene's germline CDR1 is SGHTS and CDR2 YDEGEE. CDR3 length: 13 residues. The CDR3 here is CASSKNTPTEAFF. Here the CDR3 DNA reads TGTGCCAGCAGCAAGAATACCCCAACTGAAGCTTTCTTT.